A single sample gave rise to the 6 T cell receptor beta chains below, sequenced in a study of human T cells and chemical hapten exposure. TCRdb redid the calling of the RACE reads with MiXCR, one entry per CDR3 protein. The table lists about 54,000 distinct CDR3 sequences, more than 9% of them singletons, with 1.5% to 2% in the top ten. The time point here: patch test 2, 6 weeks after DPC sensitization. Treatment indicated: therapeutic diphenylcyclopropenone sensitization with weekly scalp DPC. The input for sequencing was whole blood, taken in connection with sensitization to the hapten diphenylcyclopropenone (DPC). The source is a woman between 50 and 59 years old with alopecia areata. Some clones in this sample may be carry-over from other donors' samples.

The V and J genes are TRBV20-1 and TRBJ2-3; 10 positions match TRBD1. V trimming: 0 bases; J trimming: 4 bases; junction bases outside the gene matches: 4. Germline CDR1 and CDR2: DFQATT and SNEGSKA (reference sequence). The CDR3 has 15 residues. This CDR3 is CSARDDRGLPDTQYF. CDR3 DNA: TGCAGTGCTAGAGATGACAGGGGGCTGCCAGATACGCAGTATTTT.

This clonotype was seen repeatedly, ten times or more. This chain uses TRBV27 with TRBJ2-5, with D possibly TRBD2 on 5 matching bases. V lost 2 bases, J lost 2 bases, and 9 bases lay in between. The CDR3 extends over 14 amino acids. Per the germline V gene, CDR1 is MNHEY and CDR2 is SMNVEV (reference sequence). CDR3 amino acids: CASSLNSVQETQYF. The CDR3 DNA sequence: TGTGCCAGCAGTTTAAATAGCGTTCAAGAGACCCAGTACTTC.

This clonotype was recorded many times. The rearrangement joins TRBV5-8 to TRBJ1-4, with TRBD1 matching 10 bases. Trimming took 2 bases from V and 4 from J; bases not matched to a gene: 2. CDR1 is SGHTS, CDR2 YDEGEE, per germline. The CDR3 is 15 amino acids. The DNA for the CDR3 is TGTGCCAGCAGCTTAGGACAGGGGGATAATGAAAAACTGTTTTTT. Residues: CASSLGQGDNEKLFF.

This clonotype was found many times. This sequence joins TRBV29-1 and TRBJ1-1; 9 bases line up with TRBD1. The CDR3 is made up of 13 amino acids. V was pared by 4 bases and J by 3 bases, with 3 bases of the junction left unmatched. The V gene's germline CDR1 is SQVTM and CDR2 ANQGSEA. CDR3 DNA sequence: TGCAGCGTTGTGGGACAGGGTGACACTGAAGCTTTCTTT. This gives the protein CSVVGQGDTEAFF.

The rearrangement uses TRBV5-1 and TRBJ2-7, with D tentatively TRBD1 (5 bases). This CDR3 has 15 residues. Per germline, CDR1 SGHRS and CDR2 YFSETQ. V shed 4 bases and J shed 0 bases, with 14 bases lying between them. The CDR3 protein is CASSVNDRSSYEQYF. The CDR3 coding sequence is TGCGCCAGCAGCGTAAATGACAGAAGCTCCTACGAGCAGTACTTC.

The rearrangement links TRBV12-3 or TRBV12-4 to TRBJ2-2, with D perhaps TRBD1 (7 bases). The CDR3 has 15 residues. V lost 7 bases and J 4 bases, leaving 16 bases between the germline ends. Written as DNA, the CDR3 is TGTGCCAGCACCGCCCAGGGGGGCCTCACCGGGGAGCTGTTTTTT. Translated, it gives CASTAQGGLTGELFF.